A selection of T cell receptor beta chains follows, all from one sample in a study of T cell changes during pregnancy in multiple sclerosis. TCRdb keeps only in-frame clones here, not all; method: immunoSEQ multiplex PCR. The sample records 95,000 to 100,000 clones, about 91% being singletons. The sequenced sample was peripheral blood, obtained in the second trimester of pregnancy. These TCRs come from a female donor with multiple sclerosis, enrolled in a pregnancy study. The CDR3 runs from the conserved cysteine through the conserved F or W. The D gene is left open where the match is weak. Clone size, where shown, is once, few, many, or a class for clones that have expanded.

d_gene,abundance,j_gene,v_gene,CDR3aa,CDR3nt
TRBD1,.,TRBJ1-3,TRBV6-4,CASSTGTGVNTIYF,TGTGCCAGCAGTACCGGGACAGGGGTGAACACCATATATTTT
TRBD1,.,TRBJ1-1,TRBV19,CASSTRQGRDTEAFF,TGTGCCAGTAGTACAAGACAGGGACGGGACACTGAAGCTTTCTTT
TRBD2,.,TRBJ2-3,TRBV9,CASSPRTSVSTDTQYF,TGTGCCAGCAGCCCCCGTACTAGCGTGAGCACAGATACGCAGTATTTT
.,.,TRBJ2-1,TRBV6-5,CASSDSRHTNEQFF,TGTGCCAGCAGTGATTCTCGACACACCAATGAGCAGTTCTTC
TRBD2,.,TRBJ2-1,TRBV11-3,CASSSSGLAGVNEQFF,TGTGCCAGCAGCTCCTCGGGACTAGCGGGAGTCAATGAGCAGTTCTTC
TRBD2,.,TRBJ2-1,TRBV28,CASSSGLAGGRSEQFF,TGTGCCAGCAGTTCCGGACTAGCGGGAGGGAGGAGTGAGCAGTTCTTC
.,.,TRBJ1-4,TRBV18,CASSQGRSNEKLFF,TGTGCCAGCTCACAGGGGCGGTCTAATGAAAAACTGTTTTTT
.,.,TRBJ2-5,TRBV5-1,CASSFGRNQETQYF,TGCGCCAGCAGCTTTGGGAGGAACCAAGAGACCCAGTACTTC
.,.,TRBJ1-1,TRBV9,CASSVVGFMNTEAFF,TGTGCCAGCAGCGTAGTCGGGTTCATGAACACTGAAGCTTTCTTT
.,.,TRBJ2-3,TRBV5-1,CASSLVRSTDTQYF,TGCGCCAGCAGCTTGGTTAGATCCACAGATACGCAGTATTTT
TRBD2,.,TRBJ2-7,TRBV5-6,CASSLGPGLVYHEQYF,TGTGCCAGCAGCTTAGGCCCGGGACTAGTCTACCACGAGCAGTACTTC
.,.,TRBJ2-3,TRBV9,CASSVAPRSTDTQYF,TGTGCCAGCAGCGTAGCGCCCAGAAGCACAGATACGCAGTATTTT
.,.,TRBJ2-5,TRBV30,CAWTRGGTHISQYF,TGTGCCTGGACCCGAGGTGGTACTCACATATCCCAGTACTTC
TRBD2,.,TRBJ2-4,TRBV2,CASSGGTSGGKNIQYF,TGTGCCAGCAGTGGTGGGACTAGCGGAGGAAAAAACATTCAGTACTTC
.,.,TRBJ1-5,TRBV6-1,CASSPRIGGNQPQHF,TGTGCCAGCAGTCCCCGAATCGGGGGAAATCAGCCCCAGCATTTT
.,.,TRBJ2-3,TRBV7-2,CASSLGLVSTDTQYF,TGTGCCAGCAGCCTCGGACTCGTCAGCACAGATACGCAGTATTTT
.,.,TRBJ1-3,TRBV2,CASGLIRTPGGTIYF,TGTGCCAGCGGACTAATTAGGACCCCGGGGGGCACCATATATTTT
TRBD2,.,TRBJ2-5,TRBV18,CASSPPTGGAETQYF,TGTGCCAGCTCACCCCCAACCGGGGGGGCTGAGACCCAGTACTTC
.,once,TRBJ2-5,TRBV2,CASRPLQRSSETQYF,TGTGCCAGCAGACCCTTACAGAGATCGTCAGAGACCCAGTACTTC
.,.,TRBJ2-7,TRBV5-1,CASSSLAASYEQYF,TGCGCCAGCAGCTCGTTAGCGGCCTCCTACGAGCAGTACTTC
TRBD2,.,TRBJ2-2,TRBV19,CASSMRGTGTSGSLTGELFF,TGTGCCAGTAGTATGAGGGGGACGGGGACTAGCGGGAGCCTCACCGGGGAGCTGTTTTTT
TRBD2,.,TRBJ2-5,TRBV5-1,CASSSTGTKETQYF,TGCGCCAGCAGCTCCACCGGGACTAAAGAGACCCAGTACTTC
.,.,TRBJ2-7,TRBV6-5,CASSPLLANFYEQYF,TGTGCCAGCAGCCCTCTCCTAGCGAATTTCTACGAGCAGTACTTC
TRBD2,.,TRBJ2-2,TRBV30,CAWVGGRRTGELFF,TGTGCCTGGGTAGGCGGGAGACGGACCGGGGAGCTGTTTTTT
TRBD1,.,TRBJ1-5,TRBV7-2,CASSRRTGDQPQHF,TGTGCCAGCAGCCGAAGGACAGGGGATCAGCCCCAGCATTTT
.,once,TRBJ2-7,TRBV28,CASSPLWRAYEQYF,TGTGCCAGCAGCCCCCTGTGGCGGGCCTACGAGCAGTACTTC
.,.,TRBJ2-2,TRBV11-2,CASSLDPGKTGELFF,TGTGCCAGCAGCTTAGACCCCGGGAAAACCGGGGAGCTGTTTTTT
.,.,TRBJ1-2,TRBV2,CASRFYGQGNYGYTF,TGTGCCAGCAGATTTTACGGGCAGGGTAACTATGGCTACACCTTC
.,.,TRBJ2-5,TRBV5-6,CASSPWLVAGETQYF,TGTGCCAGCAGCCCCTGGTTGGTAGCCGGAGAGACCCAGTACTTC
.,.,TRBJ2-7,TRBV7-9,CASSFDWEANEQYF,TGTGCCAGCAGCTTTGATTGGGAGGCGAACGAGCAGTACTTC
.,.,TRBJ2-3,TRBV5-4,CASSLDVGTDTQYF,TGTGCCAGCAGCTTGGATGTCGGCACAGATACGCAGTATTTT
.,.,TRBJ2-6,TRBV11-2,CASSLRQVPSGANVLTF,TGTGCCAGCAGTCTTAGACAGGTTCCCTCTGGGGCCAACGTCCTGACTTTC
TRBD2,.,TRBJ2-2,TRBV5-5,CASSFIAGGPTGELFF,TGTGCCAGCAGCTTCATAGCGGGAGGTCCAACCGGGGAGCTGTTTTTT
.,few,TRBJ2-7,TRBV4-2,CASSQEEGAWYEQYF,TGTGCCAGCAGCCAAGAGGAAGGAGCGTGGTACGAGCAGTACTTC
TRBD1,.,TRBJ1-1,TRBV28,CASIPTGQGGDTEAFF,TGTGCCAGCATCCCCACGGGACAGGGGGGTGACACTGAAGCTTTCTTT
TRBD1,.,TRBJ2-7,TRBV28,CASNPGGTHYEQYF,TGTGCCAGCAACCCAGGGGGAACCCACTACGAGCAGTACTTC
TRBD2,.,TRBJ2-7,TRBV4-3,CASSLAGPGDEQYF,TGCGCCAGCAGCCTAGCGGGGCCGGGGGACGAGCAGTACTTC
.,.,TRBJ2-7,TRBV28,CASSPAGRPYEQYF,TGTGCCAGCAGTCCCGCTGGGAGACCCTACGAGCAGTACTTC
TRBD2,.,TRBJ2-3,TRBV12-5,CASAKAGVGTDTQYF,TGTGCTAGTGCCAAAGCGGGAGTTGGAACAGATACGCAGTATTTT
.,.,TRBJ2-3,TRBV5-1,CASGWDLQTSTDTQYF,TGCGCCAGCGGTTGGGACTTACAAACTAGCACAGATACGCAGTATTTT
TRBD2,few,TRBJ2-2,TRBV14,CASSQEGLVSGELFF,TGTGCCAGCAGCCAAGAGGGACTAGTTTCCGGGGAGCTGTTTTTT
TRBD1,.,TRBJ2-3,TRBV4-2,CASSRRQGATDAQYF,TGTGCCAGCAGCCGTCGACAGGGGGCAACAGATGCGCAGTATTTT
.,once,TRBJ1-5,TRBV28,CASSLSDRDNQPQHF,TGTGCCAGCAGTTTATCGGACAGAGACAATCAGCCCCAGCATTTT
TRBD1,.,TRBJ2-7,TRBV2,CASKGTGGPYEQYF,TGTGCCAGCAAGGGGACAGGGGGCCCCTACGAGCAGTACTTC
TRBD2,.,TRBJ2-7,TRBV2,CASSARLAQYEQYF,TGTGCCAGCAGTGCTAGACTAGCGCAATACGAGCAGTACTTC
TRBD1,.,TRBJ2-1,TRBV6-5,CASRTRGRGEQFF,TGTGCCAGCAGAACCAGGGGGCGCGGTGAGCAGTTCTTC
.,.,TRBJ2-7,TRBV7-9,CASSSQDRDYEQYF,TGTGCCAGCAGCTCCCAAGACAGAGACTACGAGCAGTACTTC
.,.,TRBJ2-1,TRBV28,CASSFDRINNEQFF,TGTGCCAGCAGTTTCGATAGAATTAACAATGAGCAGTTCTTC
.,.,TRBJ2-3,TRBV25-1,CASSESPRPGPSTDTQYF,TGTGCCAGCAGTGAAAGTCCTAGGCCAGGGCCAAGCACAGATACGCAGTATTTT